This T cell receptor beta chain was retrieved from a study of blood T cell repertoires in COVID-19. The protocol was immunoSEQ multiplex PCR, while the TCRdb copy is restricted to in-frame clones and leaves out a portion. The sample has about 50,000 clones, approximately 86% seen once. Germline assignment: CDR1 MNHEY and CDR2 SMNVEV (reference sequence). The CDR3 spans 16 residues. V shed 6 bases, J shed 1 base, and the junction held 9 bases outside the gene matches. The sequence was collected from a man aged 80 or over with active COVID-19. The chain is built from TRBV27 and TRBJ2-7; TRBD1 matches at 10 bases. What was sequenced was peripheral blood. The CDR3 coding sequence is TGTGCCAGCAGCAACCTCCCGGGACAGGGGTCCTACGAGCAGTACTTC. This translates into CASSNLPGQGSYEQYF.